The clone carrying this T cell receptor beta chain occurred many times. Its target is not known. This CDR3 has 12 amino acids. The V gene's germline CDR1 is SGHRS and CDR2 YFSETQ. V lost 3 bases and J lost 6, with 10 bases in between. Template was bulk tumor genomic DNA, about 620 ng per sample. The authors collected several far-apart biopsies from each primary tumor during surgery. Untreated, newly diagnosed non-small cell lung cancer patients underwent curative surgery. The record originates from a study of immune heterogeneity within non-small cell lung tumors. Overall study results and limits: Within a patient, dominant CDR3 beta clonotypes were shared across sites, though different locations had unique frequent clones.

Multiplex PCR amplified TCR beta CDR3 with 32 V and 13 J primers. MiXCR, run by TCRdb on the multiplex PCR reads, gives a single entry per CDR3 protein. The table has roughly 13,000 distinct CDR3 sequences, 23% seen once; the top ten hold roughly an eighth. The gene calls are TRBV5-1 and TRBJ2-7; no reliable D call. The sequencing input was lung tumor tissue. This sequence was found in a man over 45 with non-small cell lung cancer. CDR3 nucleotide sequence: TGCGCCAGCAGCTCAACACCGCTCGAGCAGTACTTC. Its protein product is CASSSTPLEQYF. Complete variable domain (other parts from reference TRBV5-1 and TRBJ2-7): KAGVTQTPRYLIKTRGQQVTLSCSPISGHRSVSWYQQTPGQGLQFLFEYFSETQRNKGNFPGRFSGRQFSNSRSEMNVSTLELGDSALYLCASSSTPLEQYFGPGTRLTVT.